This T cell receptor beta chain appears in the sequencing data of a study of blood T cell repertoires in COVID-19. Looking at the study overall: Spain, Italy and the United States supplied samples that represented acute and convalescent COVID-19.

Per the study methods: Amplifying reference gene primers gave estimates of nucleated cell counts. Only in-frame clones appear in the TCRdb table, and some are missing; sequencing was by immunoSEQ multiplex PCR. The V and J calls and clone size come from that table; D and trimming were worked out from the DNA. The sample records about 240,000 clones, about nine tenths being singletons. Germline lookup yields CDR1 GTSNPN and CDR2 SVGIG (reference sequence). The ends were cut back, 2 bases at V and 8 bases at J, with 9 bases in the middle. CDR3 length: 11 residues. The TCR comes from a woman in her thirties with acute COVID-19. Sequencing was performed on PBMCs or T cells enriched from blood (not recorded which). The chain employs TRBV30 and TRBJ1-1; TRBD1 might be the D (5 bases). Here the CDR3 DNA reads TGTGCCTGGAGTCCGACAGACGAAGCTTTCTTT. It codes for CAWSPTDEAFF.